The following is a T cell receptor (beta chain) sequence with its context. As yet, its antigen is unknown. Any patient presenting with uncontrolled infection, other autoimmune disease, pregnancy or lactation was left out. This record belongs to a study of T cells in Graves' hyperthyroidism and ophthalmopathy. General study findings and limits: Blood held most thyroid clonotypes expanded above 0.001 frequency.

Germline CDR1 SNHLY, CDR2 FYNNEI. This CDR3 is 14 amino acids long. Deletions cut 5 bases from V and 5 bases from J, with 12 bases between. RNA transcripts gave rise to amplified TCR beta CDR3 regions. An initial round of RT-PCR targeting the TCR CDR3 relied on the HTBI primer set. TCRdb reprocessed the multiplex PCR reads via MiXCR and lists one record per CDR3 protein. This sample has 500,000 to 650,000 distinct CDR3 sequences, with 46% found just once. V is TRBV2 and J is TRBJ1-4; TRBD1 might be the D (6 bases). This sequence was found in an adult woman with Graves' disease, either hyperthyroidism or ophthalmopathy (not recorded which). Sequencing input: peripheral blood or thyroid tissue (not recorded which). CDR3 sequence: CASSSDRPNEKLFF. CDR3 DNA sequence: TGTGCCAGCAGTAGCGACAGGCCCAATGAAAAACTGTTTTTT.